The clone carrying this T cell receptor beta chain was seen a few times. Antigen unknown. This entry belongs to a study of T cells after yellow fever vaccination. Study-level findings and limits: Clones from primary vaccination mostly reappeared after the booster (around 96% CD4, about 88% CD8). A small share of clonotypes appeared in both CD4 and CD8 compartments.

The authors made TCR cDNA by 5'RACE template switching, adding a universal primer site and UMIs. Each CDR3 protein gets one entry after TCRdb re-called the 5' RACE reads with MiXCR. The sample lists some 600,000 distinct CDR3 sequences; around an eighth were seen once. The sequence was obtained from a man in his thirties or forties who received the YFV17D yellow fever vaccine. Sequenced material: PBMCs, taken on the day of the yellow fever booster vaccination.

Written as DNA, the CDR3 is TGTGCCAGCAGTTACTTTCGCGACAGGAACACCGGGGAGCTGTTTTTT. Translating gives CASSYFRDRNTGELFF. The chain has TRBV6-5 and TRBJ2-2; maybe TRBD1 (5 bases). The CDR3 is made up of 16 amino acids. V gave up 1 base and J gave up 1 base, with 10 bases separating them. Germline V CDR1 and CDR2: MNHEY, SVGAGI.